The rows below give T cell receptor beta chains drawn from one sample of a study of T-cell memory formation after mild COVID-19. One entry per CDR3 protein, called by TCRdb with MiXCR from the 5' RACE reads. The sample has around 370,000 distinct CDR3 sequences, under 25% seen once. What was sequenced was PBMCs or a T cell subset sorted from them (not recorded which). The origin of the receptors is an adult woman who had mild COVID-19 (a few samples of this study predate the infection). Cell type and time point are not known. CDR3s include the opening cysteine and the closing phenylalanine or tryptophan. The order of the fields is clone size, V gene, D gene, J gene, CDR3 DNA, CDR3 protein. The D gene is left open where the match is weak. Where a row states a size, it is once, few, many or the class of an expanded clone; other rows omit it.

few	TRBV7-2	NA	TRBJ1-2	TGTGCCAGCAGCTTATGGGGACTGAGTTGGGGCTACACCTTC	CASSLWGLSWGYTF
many	TRBV24-1	TRBD2	TRBJ2-1	TGTGCCACCAGTGATCCCCGGGGGAGGGGCGGTGAGCAGTTCTTC	CATSDPRGRGGEQFF
few	TRBV5-1	TRBD1	TRBJ2-7	TGCGCCAGCAGCACTACAGGGGTGGACGAGCAGTACTTC	CASSTTGVDEQYF
NA	TRBV20-1	TRBD2	TRBJ2-3	TGCAGTGCTAGAAAGAGCGGGGGGGGTAGTAATACGCAGTATTTT	CSARKSGGGSNTQYF
NA	TRBV6-5	NA	TRBJ1-3	TGTGCCAGCACCCGATCGGGACCGCGAGGAAACACCATATATTTT	CASTRSGPRGNTIYF
many	TRBV18	NA	TRBJ2-3	TGTGCCAGCTCATCGGGATCCCATACGCAGTATTTT	CASSSGSHTQYF
few	TRBV5-1	NA	TRBJ1-6	TGCGCCAGCAGCTTGACCCGGGACACTAATTCACCCCTCCACTTT	CASSLTRDTNSPLHF
many	TRBV20-1	NA	TRBJ1-5	TGCAGTGCGAACACGGGGGTGCCCACCAATCAGCCCCAGCATTTT	CSANTGVPTNQPQHF
NA	TRBV3-1	TRBD1	TRBJ2-5	TGTGCCAGCAGCCAAGCAGGGGGCGCAGAGACCCAGTACTTC	CASSQAGGAETQYF
NA	TRBV27	NA	TRBJ2-7	TGTGCCAGCAGTTCACCCAAAGTTTTCTACGAGCAGTACTTC	CASSSPKVFYEQYF
NA	TRBV5-4	NA	TRBJ1-4	TGTGCCAGCAGCTCCAAGACAGCGCCGAATGAAAAACTGTTTTTT	CASSSKTAPNEKLFF
few	TRBV28	NA	TRBJ2-3	TGTGCCAGCAGCTTTGCCGGAGGGGGTTCGGAAGATACGCAGTATTTT	CASSFAGGGSEDTQYF
NA	TRBV24-1	NA	TRBJ2-1	TGTGCCACCAGTGGCCCGGAACTAGTAAACGATGAGCAGTTCTTC	CATSGPELVNDEQFF
few	TRBV4-2	NA	TRBJ2-1	TGTGCCAGCAGCCGGACTAACTACAATGAGCAGTTCTTC	CASSRTNYNEQFF
NA	TRBV9	NA	TRBJ2-1	TGTGCCAGCAGCGTATCCCCGATTGGCGGTGAGCAGTTCTTC	CASSVSPIGGEQFF
few	TRBV11-1	TRBD2	TRBJ2-1	TGTGCCAGCAAGAGGGTAGCGGGGGCCTACAATGAGCAGTTCTTC	CASKRVAGAYNEQFF
NA	TRBV7-2	NA	TRBJ2-3	TGTGCCAGCCTACTGGGCGGGGCCCAGGATACGAAGTATTTT	CASLLGGAQDTKYF
few	TRBV5-1	NA	TRBJ1-1	TGCGCCAGCAGCTACTACGACAGCAAAACTGAAGCTTTCTTT	CASSYYDSKTEAFF
few	TRBV12-3/TRBV12-4	TRBD2	TRBJ2-3	TGTGCCAGCAGTTTGTGGCCTAGCGGGAGAGATACGCAGTATTTT	CASSLWPSGRDTQYF
many	TRBV20-1	NA	TRBJ2-7	TGCAGTGCCACCGGGACACTTGACTACGAGCAGTACTTC	CSATGTLDYEQYF
many	TRBV15	NA	TRBJ2-7	TGTGCCACCAGCAGATTAACGGACGGCGCCGAGCAGTACTTC	CATSRLTDGAEQYF
few	TRBV25-1	TRBD1	TRBJ2-2	TGTGCCAGCAGTGAATCAAGGGGGCCCGGGGAGCTGTTTTTT	CASSESRGPGELFF
NA	TRBV12-3/TRBV12-4	TRBD1	TRBJ2-3	TGTGCCAGCAGTTCAGCGGGACAGGGGGATAGCACAGATACGCAGTATTTT	CASSSAGQGDSTDTQYF
few	TRBV24-1	NA	TRBJ1-2	TGTGCCACCAGTGATTTTGAAAGTGCGGGCTACACCTTC	CATSDFESAGYTF
NA	TRBV3-2	NA	TRBJ1-2	TGTGCCAGCAGCCCAACCCAATTTACCACGGGACAGGGGGCTTCGAACTATGGCTACACCTTC	CASSPTQFTTGQGASNYGYTF
few	TRBV3-1	NA	TRBJ2-5	TGTGCCAGCAGCCAAGTAGCGGTCCAAGAGACCCAGTACTTC	CASSQVAVQETQYF
many	TRBV7-7	TRBD1	TRBJ2-1	TGTGCTAGCAGCTTGCAGACAGGGCTTGGGGATGAGCAGTTCTTC	CASSLQTGLGDEQFF
NA	TRBV7-9	NA	TRBJ1-1	TGTGCCAGCAGCTTAGCGGTAGGCATGAACACTGAAGCTTTCTTT	CASSLAVGMNTEAFF
few	TRBV30	NA	TRBJ2-1	TGTGCCTGGAGTGCCAGGGTGCCCTACAATGAGCAGTTCTTC	CAWSARVPYNEQFF
NA	TRBV5-1	NA	TRBJ1-4	TGCGCCAGCAGCTTGGCCGGGGGATCAACTAATGAAAAACTGTTTTTT	CASSLAGGSTNEKLFF
few	TRBV3-1	NA	TRBJ1-1	TGTGCCAGCAGCCCCCTTGTGGTGTTGGGGGGCTTGACTGAAGCTTTCTTT	CASSPLVVLGGLTEAFF
NA	TRBV4-1	NA	TRBJ1-2	TGCGCCAGCAGCCAAGATGGATCGGGGGGAGTAAAGGGCTACACCTTC	CASSQDGSGGVKGYTF
few	TRBV6-1	NA	TRBJ2-5	TGTGCCAGCAGTGAAGCACGGAGTGAAGAGACCCAGTACTTC	CASSEARSEETQYF
NA	TRBV11-2	TRBD1	TRBJ1-1	TGTGCCAGCACCGGGGGGGGGACAGGGTATACTGAAGCTTTCTTT	CASTGGGTGYTEAFF
NA	TRBV12-3/TRBV12-4	NA	TRBJ1-1	TGTGCCAGCTGTCATGGTCTTAACACTGAAGCTTTCTTT	CASCHGLNTEAFF
once	TRBV4-1	NA	TRBJ2-3	TGCGCCAGCAGCCAAGAACCGGGACTCGGCACAGATACGCAGTATTTT	CASSQEPGLGTDTQYF